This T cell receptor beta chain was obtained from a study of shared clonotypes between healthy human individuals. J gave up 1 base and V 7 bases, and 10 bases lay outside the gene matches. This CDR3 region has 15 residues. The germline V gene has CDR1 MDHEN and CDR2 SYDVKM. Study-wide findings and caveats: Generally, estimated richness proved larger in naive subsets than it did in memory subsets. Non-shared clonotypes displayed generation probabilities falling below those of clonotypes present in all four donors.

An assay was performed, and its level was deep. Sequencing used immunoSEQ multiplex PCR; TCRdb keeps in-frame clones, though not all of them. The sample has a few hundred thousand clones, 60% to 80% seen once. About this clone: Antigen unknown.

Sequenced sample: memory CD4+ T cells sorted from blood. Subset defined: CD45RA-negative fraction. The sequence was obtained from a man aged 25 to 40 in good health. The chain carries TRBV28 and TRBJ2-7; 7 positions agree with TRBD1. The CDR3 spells CASMRFVTGSYEQYF. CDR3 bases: TGTGCCAGCATGCGGTTCGTGACAGGGTCCTACGAGCAGTACTTC.